Reported below is one T cell receptor beta chain. The antigen remains undetermined. This CDR3 contains 14 residues. The ends were cut back, 3 bases at V and 6 bases at J, with 12 bases in the middle. CDR1 is KGHDR and CDR2 is SFDVKD in the germline V gene. Sequencing involved patients with CD8+CD57+ cell expansion previously shown by flow cytometry. Untreated patients provided the blood samples, with no therapy given before sampling. It was genomic DNA that served as the template for profiling TCR beta VDJ and CDR3. TCRdb re-analysed the reads in MiXCR, keeping a single row per CDR3 protein. The sample has some 150,000 distinct CDR3 sequences; about 64% are singletons. This entry belongs to a study of CD8+CD57+ T cells in acquired aplastic anemia. Study details: Mean yield of DNA from sorted CD4+ and CD8+ cells was approximately 3 ug. Study results and limitations: Patients and controls had in common fewer than 30 CD8+ CDR3 sequences.

The specimen was sorted CD4+, CD8+, or CD8+CD57+ T cells (not recorded which) from PBMCs. This TCR was recovered from a human donor with aplastic anemia. The chain uses TRBV24-1 and TRBJ2-3; D is ambiguous. The CDR3 DNA reads as TGTGCCACCAGTGATCCGGCTAGAGCGGATACGCAGTATTTT. Its translation: CATSDPARADTQYF.